The 15 T cell receptor beta chains below come from one sample, sequenced in a study of T cell responses to AZD1222 COVID-19 vaccine (dated by TCRdb to the early 2020s). According to the study, the label for this sample's time point signals: baseline before first vaccination. Preparation of the library involved the immunoSEQ multiplex PCR assay. Held by TCRdb, this immuneACCESS table contains in-frame sequences only and omits some clones. Under half of the omission traces to an unresolved V gene where checked; the cause of the rest is unknown. The sample table lists 90,000 to 150,000 clones, 70% to 90% of them with a count of one. 7% to 8.5% of the sample belongs to the ten largest clones. Here the sequenced sample was peripheral blood, taken on day 0 of AZD1222 vaccination. The receptors originated from an adult in good health.

This clone appeared a single time. The rearrangement uses TRBV9 and TRBJ1-4; D not certain. CDR1 is SGDLS, CDR2 YYNGEE, per germline. V lost 4 bases and J lost 6, with 13 bases in between. There are 14 residues in the CDR3. The CDR3 DNA sequence: TGTGCCAGCAGCCCCTCCCTCATAGATGAAAAACTGTTTTTT. Translated: CASSPSLIDEKLFF.

This clone was seen more than once but under ten times. The chain joins TRBV6-4 to TRBJ2-3, with TRBD1 matching over 9 bases. The CDR3 consists of 15 residues. Unmatched junction bases numbered 5, after V lost 5 bases and J lost 2 bases. Per germline, CDR1 MRHNA and CDR2 SNTAGT. This CDR3 reads CASSSTGGHTDTQYF. The CDR3 nucleotides read TGTGCCAGCAGTTCCACAGGGGGCCACACAGATACGCAGTATTTT.

The gene calls are TRBV2 and TRBJ2-1; 12 positions match TRBD2. Germline lookup yields CDR1 SNHLY and CDR2 FYNNEI. This CDR3 is built from 15 residues. V trimming: 3 bases; J trimming: 9 bases; junction bases outside the gene matches: 6. The CDR3 DNA follows: TGTGCCAGCAGTGATATGTCTAGCGGGAGGGTTGAGCAGTTCTTC. Translated, it gives CASSDMSSGRVEQFF.

The DNA of the CDR3 is TGTGCCAGTAGTTCCCTGGGGGCTACGCAGTATTTT. Translating it yields CASSSLGATQYF. V is TRBV19 and J is TRBJ2-3, with a tentative D call TRBD1 (6 bases). The CDR3 runs to 12 residues. V shed 5 bases and J shed 8 bases, with 11 bases lying between them. In germline, CDR1 is LNHDA, CDR2 SQIVND (reference sequence). Full variable domain (rest looked up from reference TRBV19 and TRBJ2-3): DGGITQSPKYLFRKEGQNVTLSCEQNLNHDAMYWYRQDPGQGLRLIYYSQIVNDFQKGDIAEGYSVSREKKESFPLTVTSAQKNPTAFYLCASSSLGATQYFGPGTRLTVL.

V and J are TRBV28 and TRBJ1-1; D is uncertain. The germline gives CDR1 MDHEN, CDR2 SYDVKM. V dropped 6 bases and J dropped 1 base, with 9 bases sitting between them. The CDR3 loop spans 13 amino acids. The CDR3, as DNA: TGTGCCAGCAGCCAAACGCAGAACACTGAAGCTTTCTTT. It codes for CASSQTQNTEAFF.

As DNA, the CDR3 is TGTGCCAGCACCGAAGAAGGGATCTCTGGAAACACCATATATTTT. Its translation is CASTEEGISGNTIYF. The chain is built from TRBV7-9 and TRBJ1-3; D is unclear. The CDR3 is 15 amino acids. The germline CDR1 and CDR2 sequences are SEHNR and FQNEAQ (reference sequence). V lost 7 bases and J lost 0, with 13 bases in between. The full variable domain, its missing parts supplied by reference TRBV7-9 and TRBJ1-3, is DTGVSQNPRHKITKRGQNVTFRCDPISEHNRLYWYRQTLGQGPEFLTYFQNEAQLEKSRLLSDRFSAERPKGSFSTLEIQRTEQGDSAMYLCASTEEGISGNTIYFGEGSWLTVV.

This chain joins TRBV28 and TRBJ1-5, with a weak D call TRBD1 (6 bases). Per germline, CDR1 MDHEN and CDR2 SYDVKM. V was trimmed by 10 bases and J by 11 bases, leaving 12 bases between them. The CDR3 sequence is 10 residues long. Here the CDR3 reads CAMGAGAQHF. CDR3 nucleotide sequence: TGTGCCATGGGGGCAGGGGCCCAGCATTTT.

V gene TRBV7-9 combines with J gene TRBJ1-1; D gene ambiguous. The CDR3 is 15 residues long. The V and J ends lost 5 bases and 0 bases respectively, with 13 bases between them. Looked up from germline, CDR1 is SEHNR and CDR2 is FQNEAQ (reference sequence). In DNA form, the CDR3 reads TGTGCCAGCAGCCCCGGGATCAGATTGAACACTGAAGCTTTCTTT. Protein: CASSPGIRLNTEAFF.

The J gene is TRBJ1-2, the V gene TRBV28; TRBD1 aligns across 10 bases. V lost 6 bases to trimming and J lost 8 bases; unmatched junction nucleotides: 12. The CDR3 loop spans 15 amino acids. Germline V gene lookup returns CDR1 MDHEN and CDR2 SYDVKM. The CDR3 sequence: CASRDPGQGPTGYTF. Written as DNA, the CDR3 is TGTGCCAGCAGGGACCCGGGACAGGGGCCGACGGGCTACACCTTC.

The gene calls are TRBV6-5 and TRBJ2-7; TRBD2 might be the D (6 bases). CDR3 length equals 15 residues. V dropped 7 bases and J dropped 2 bases, with 18 bases sitting between them. Germline-derived CDR1 and CDR2 are MNHEY and SVGAGI. CDR3: CASNLREVGTYEQYF. CDR3 nucleotides: TGTGCCAGCAATCTCAGGGAGGTGGGCACCTACGAGCAGTACTTC.

The rearrangement joins TRBV9 to TRBJ2-6, with 10 bases lining up with TRBD1. The CDR3 totals 19 residues. The V segment lost 4 bases and the J segment 2 bases; nucleotides outside the gene matches: 12. Germline V gene data show CDR1 as SGDLS and CDR2 as YYNGEE. As DNA, the CDR3 is TGTGCCAGCAGCCCCGGGGGACAGGGGCCTCCTACTGGGGCCAACGTCCTGACTTTC. Its translation: CASSPGGQGPPTGANVLTF.

The chain uses TRBV19 and TRBJ1-2; 8 bases match TRBD1. From germline, CDR1 is LNHDA and CDR2 SQIVND (reference sequence). The CDR3 length is 14 residues. Germline trimming cut 6 bases from V and 4 bases from J; bases unmatched to any gene: 7. DNA for the CDR3: TGTGCCAGTAGCAGGGGGCTTGACAGCTATGGCTACACCTTC. It specifies CASSRGLDSYGYTF.

This clone has just one count. V usage is TRBV10-2 and J usage is TRBJ1-2; unclear D gene. Trimming cost V 0 bases and J 4 bases, with 9 bases left between them. Germline lookup yields CDR1 WSHSY and CDR2 SAAADI. The CDR3 has 14 residues. CDR3 sequence (DNA): TGCGCCAGCAGTGAGTCTAAACAGACCTATGGCTACACCTTC. Translated, it gives CASSESKQTYGYTF.

As regards this clone: One end of the junction does not line up with germline, which may come from a read error. The rearrangement links TRBV7-7 to TRBJ2-1; 12 bases match TRBD2. Germline CDR1 reads SSHAT; CDR2 reads FNYEAQ (reference sequence). The CDR3 runs 15 residues. The CDR3 spells CASSFLAGGRDEQFF. CDR3 DNA sequence: TGTGCTAGCAGCTTTCTAGCGGGGGGGCGTGATGAGCAGTTCTTC.

CDR3 region: CASTHTLRQDTEAFF. The CDR3 DNA reads as TGCGCCAGCACTCACACGCTACGACAGGACACTGAAGCTTTCTTT. The chain has TRBV23-1 and TRBJ1-1; tentative D call: TRBD1 (6 bases). TRBV23-1 is an open reading frame whose function is uncertain. This CDR3 region has 15 residues. The V gene lost 7 bases and the J gene lost 3 bases, with 18 bases spanning the gap.